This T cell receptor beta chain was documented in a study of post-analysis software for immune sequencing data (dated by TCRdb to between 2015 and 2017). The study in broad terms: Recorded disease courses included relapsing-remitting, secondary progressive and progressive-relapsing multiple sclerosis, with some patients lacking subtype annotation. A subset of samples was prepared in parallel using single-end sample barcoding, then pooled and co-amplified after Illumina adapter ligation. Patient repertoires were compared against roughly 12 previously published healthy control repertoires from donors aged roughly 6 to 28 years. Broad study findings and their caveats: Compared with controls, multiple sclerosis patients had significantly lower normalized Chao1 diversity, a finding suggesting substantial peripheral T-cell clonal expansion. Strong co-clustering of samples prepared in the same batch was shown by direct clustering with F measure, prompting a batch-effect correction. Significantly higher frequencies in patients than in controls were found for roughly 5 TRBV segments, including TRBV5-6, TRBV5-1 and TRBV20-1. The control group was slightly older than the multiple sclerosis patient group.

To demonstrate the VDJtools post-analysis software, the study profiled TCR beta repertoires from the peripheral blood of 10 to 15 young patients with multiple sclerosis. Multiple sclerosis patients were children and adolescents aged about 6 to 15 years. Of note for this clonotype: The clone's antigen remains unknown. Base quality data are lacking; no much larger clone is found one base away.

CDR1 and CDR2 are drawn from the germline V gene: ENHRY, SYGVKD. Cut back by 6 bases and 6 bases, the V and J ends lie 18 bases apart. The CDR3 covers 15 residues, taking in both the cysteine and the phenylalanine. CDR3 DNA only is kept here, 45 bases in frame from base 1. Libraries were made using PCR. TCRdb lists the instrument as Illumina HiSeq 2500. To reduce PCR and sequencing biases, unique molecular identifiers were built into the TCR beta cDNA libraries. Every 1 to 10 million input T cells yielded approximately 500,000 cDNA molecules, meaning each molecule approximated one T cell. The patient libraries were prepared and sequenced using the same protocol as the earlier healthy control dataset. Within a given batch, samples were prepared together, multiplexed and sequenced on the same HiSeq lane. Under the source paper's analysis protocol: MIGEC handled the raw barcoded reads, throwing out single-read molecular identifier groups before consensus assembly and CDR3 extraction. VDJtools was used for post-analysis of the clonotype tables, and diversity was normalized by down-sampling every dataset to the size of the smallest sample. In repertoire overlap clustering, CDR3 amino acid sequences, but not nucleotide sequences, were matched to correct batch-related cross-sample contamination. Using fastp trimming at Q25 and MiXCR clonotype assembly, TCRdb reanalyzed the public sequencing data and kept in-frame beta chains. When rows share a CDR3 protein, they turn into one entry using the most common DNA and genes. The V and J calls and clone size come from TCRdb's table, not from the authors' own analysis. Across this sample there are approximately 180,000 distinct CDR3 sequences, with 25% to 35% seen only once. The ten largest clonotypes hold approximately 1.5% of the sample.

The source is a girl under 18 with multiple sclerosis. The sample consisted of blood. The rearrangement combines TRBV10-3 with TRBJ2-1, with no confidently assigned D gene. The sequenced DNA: TGTGCCATCAGCCCCGCGGACGCCGCACTCAATGAGCAGTTCTTC. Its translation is CAISPADAALNEQFF.